This T cell receptor beta chain was captured in a study of CD8+ T cells in alopecia areata. Study results and limitations: Clarity of TCR sharing across patients fell short of that in mice, possibly HLA-related. An increase in clonality over normal scalp was evident in lesional scalp, especially alopecia totalis/universalis.

cDNA prepared by RNA extraction and subsequent reverse transcription served as the template for sequencing. Here immunoSEQ multiplex PCR was the method, and the copy in TCRdb shows in-frame clones only, minus some. The data contain 35,000 to 45,000 clones, around half of them singletons. Remarks on this clone: Antigen specificity is unknown.

The V gene end was trimmed by 4 bases and the J gene end by 2 bases; junction bases not matched to a gene: 2. The CDR3 contains 15 residues. Per germline, CDR1 SNHLY and CDR2 FYNNEI. CD25+CD127- cells were sorted from CD4+ cells in four or five patients. What was sequenced was CD4+ Tregs sorted from blood. The chain joins TRBV2 to TRBJ2-6, with 7 bases identical to TRBD1. The origin of this receptor is a human donor with alopecia areata. DNA for the CDR3: TGTGCCAGCAGTGGTACAGGGGCTGGGGCCAACGTCCTGACTTTC. This gives the protein CASSGTGAGANVLTF.